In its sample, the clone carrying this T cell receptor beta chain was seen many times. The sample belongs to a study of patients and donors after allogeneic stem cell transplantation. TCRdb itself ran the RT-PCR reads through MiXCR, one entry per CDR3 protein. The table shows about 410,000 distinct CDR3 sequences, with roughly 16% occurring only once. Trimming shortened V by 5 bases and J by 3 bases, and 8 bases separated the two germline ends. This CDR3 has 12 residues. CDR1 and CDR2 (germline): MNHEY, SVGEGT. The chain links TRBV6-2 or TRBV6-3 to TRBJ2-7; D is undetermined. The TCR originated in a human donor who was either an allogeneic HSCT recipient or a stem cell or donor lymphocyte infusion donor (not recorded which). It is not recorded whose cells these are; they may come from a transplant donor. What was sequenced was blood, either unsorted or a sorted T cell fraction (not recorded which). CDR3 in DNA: TGTGCCAGCAGTCCGACAATCTACGAGCAGTACTTC. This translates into CASSPTIYEQYF.